Sequencing of this T cell receptor beta chain was carried out in a study of shared clonotypes between healthy human individuals. Sequencing used immunoSEQ multiplex PCR; TCRdb keeps in-frame clones, though not all of them. Of 1.5 million to 1.9 million clones listed, 98% are singletons. The germline CDR1 and CDR2 sequences are SGHRS and YFSETQ. Between the trimmed V and J ends, which lost 4 bases and 5 bases, there was a span of 15 bases. This CDR3 is built from 15 residues. Input material: naive CD4+ T cells sorted from blood. Subset in this sample: CD45RA+ positively selected. The receptor was derived from a man aged 25-40 years in good health. J is TRBJ2-2 and V is TRBV5-1; no clear D gene. The DNA of the CDR3 is TGCGCCAGCAGCCCCGACACGACGAGGACCGGGGAGCTGTTTTTT. The encoded protein is CASSPDTTRTGELFF. The variable domain in full, with the rest retrieved from reference TRBV5-1 and TRBJ2-2, is KAGVTQTPRYLIKTRGQQVTLSCSPISGHRSVSWYQQTPGQGLQFLFEYFSETQRNKGNFPGRFSGRQFSNSRSEMNVSTLELGDSALYLCASSPDTTRTGELFFGEGSRLTVL.